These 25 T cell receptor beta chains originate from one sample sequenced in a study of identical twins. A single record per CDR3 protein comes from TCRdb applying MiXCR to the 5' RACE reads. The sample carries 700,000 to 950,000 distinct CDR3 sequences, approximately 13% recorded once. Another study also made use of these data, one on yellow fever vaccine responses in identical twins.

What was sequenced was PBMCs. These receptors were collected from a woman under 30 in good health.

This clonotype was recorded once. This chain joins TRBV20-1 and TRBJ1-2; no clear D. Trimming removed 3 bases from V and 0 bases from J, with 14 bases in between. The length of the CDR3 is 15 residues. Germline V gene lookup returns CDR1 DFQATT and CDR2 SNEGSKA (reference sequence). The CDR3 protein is CSASHDGLANYGYTF. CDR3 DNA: TGCAGTGCTAGTCACGACGGGTTAGCTAACTATGGCTACACCTTC.

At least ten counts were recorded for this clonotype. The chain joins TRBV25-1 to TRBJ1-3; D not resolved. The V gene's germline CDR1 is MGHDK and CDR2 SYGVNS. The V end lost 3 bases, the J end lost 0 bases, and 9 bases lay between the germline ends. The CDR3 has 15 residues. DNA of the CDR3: TGTGCCAGCAGTGATATGCGGGGCTCTGGAAACACCATATATTTT. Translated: CASSDMRGSGNTIYF. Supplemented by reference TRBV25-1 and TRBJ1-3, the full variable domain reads EADIYQTPRYLVIGTGKKITLECSQTMGHDKMYWYQQDPGMELHLIHYSYGVNSTEKGDLSSESTVSRIRTEHFPLTLESARPSHTSQYLCASSDMRGSGNTIYFGEGSWLTVV.

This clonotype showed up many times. CDR3 in DNA: TGTGCCAGCAGTTTAGGGTTCGAGCAGTACTTC. Translated: CASSLGFEQYF. The chain joins TRBV12-3 or TRBV12-4 to TRBJ2-7; D is unclear. V shed 1 base and J shed 6 bases, with 4 bases lying between them. The CDR3 covers 11 residues.

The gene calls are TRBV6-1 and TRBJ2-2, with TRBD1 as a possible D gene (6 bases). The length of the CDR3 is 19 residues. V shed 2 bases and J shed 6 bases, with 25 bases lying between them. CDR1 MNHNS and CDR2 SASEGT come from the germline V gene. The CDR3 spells CASSEIYSSGQGRSGELFF. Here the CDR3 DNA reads TGTGCCAGCAGTGAAATATATTCGAGTGGTCAGGGGAGATCCGGGGAGCTGTTTTTT.

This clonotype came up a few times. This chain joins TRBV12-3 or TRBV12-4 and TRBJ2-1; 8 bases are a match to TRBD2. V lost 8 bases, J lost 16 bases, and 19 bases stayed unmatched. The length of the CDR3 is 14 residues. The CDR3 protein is CASQLAGGGAAGFF. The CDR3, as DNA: TGTGCCAGCCAACTCGCGGGAGGTGGGGCGGCGGGTTTCTTC.

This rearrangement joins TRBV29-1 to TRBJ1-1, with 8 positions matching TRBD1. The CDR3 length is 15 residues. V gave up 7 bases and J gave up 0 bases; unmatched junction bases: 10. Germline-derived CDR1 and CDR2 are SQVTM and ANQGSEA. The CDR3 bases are TGCAGCGCCTTAGACAGGGGAAGGGTGAACACTGAAGCTTTCTTT. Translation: CSALDRGRVNTEAFF.

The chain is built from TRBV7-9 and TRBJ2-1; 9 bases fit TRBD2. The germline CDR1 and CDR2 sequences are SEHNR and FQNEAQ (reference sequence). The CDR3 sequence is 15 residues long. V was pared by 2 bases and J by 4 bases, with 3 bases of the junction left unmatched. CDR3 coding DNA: TGTGCCAGCAGCTTATCTAGCGGGGATTACAATGAGCAGTTCTTC. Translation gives CASSLSSGDYNEQFF.

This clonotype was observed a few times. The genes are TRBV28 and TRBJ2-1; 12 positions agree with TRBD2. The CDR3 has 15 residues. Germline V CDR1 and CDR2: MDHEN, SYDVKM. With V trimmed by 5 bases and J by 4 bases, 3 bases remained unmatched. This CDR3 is CASSETSGGYNEQFF. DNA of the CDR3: TGTGCCAGCAGTGAGACTAGCGGGGGTTACAATGAGCAGTTCTTC.

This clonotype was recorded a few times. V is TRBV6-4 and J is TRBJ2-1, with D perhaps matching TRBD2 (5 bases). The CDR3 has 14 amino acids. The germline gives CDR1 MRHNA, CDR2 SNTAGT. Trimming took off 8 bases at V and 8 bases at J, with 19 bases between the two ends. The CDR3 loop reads CASGLNVGVDEQFF. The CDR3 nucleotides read TGTGCCAGCGGGTTAAATGTGGGAGTGGATGAGCAGTTCTTC.

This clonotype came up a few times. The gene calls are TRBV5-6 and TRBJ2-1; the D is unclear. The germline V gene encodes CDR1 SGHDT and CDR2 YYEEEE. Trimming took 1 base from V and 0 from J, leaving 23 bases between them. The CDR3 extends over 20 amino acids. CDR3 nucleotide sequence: TGTGCCAGCAGCTTGTCGGCCGAGTATACTTTAGATAGCTCCTACAATGAGCAGTTCTTC. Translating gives CASSLSAEYTLDSSYNEQFF. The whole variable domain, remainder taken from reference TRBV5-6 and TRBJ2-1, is DAGVTQSPTHLIKTRGQQVTLRCSPKSGHDTVSWYQQALGQGPQFIFQYYEEEERQRGNFPDRFSGHQFPNYSSELNVNALLLGDSALYLCASSLSAEYTLDSSYNEQFFGPGTRLTVL.

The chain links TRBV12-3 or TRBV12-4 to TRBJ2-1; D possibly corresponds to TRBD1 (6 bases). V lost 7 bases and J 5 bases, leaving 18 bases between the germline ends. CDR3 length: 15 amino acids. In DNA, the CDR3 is TGTGCCAGCACCTCGCAGGGGAATTTAAACAATGAGCAGTTCTTC. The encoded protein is CASTSQGNLNNEQFF.

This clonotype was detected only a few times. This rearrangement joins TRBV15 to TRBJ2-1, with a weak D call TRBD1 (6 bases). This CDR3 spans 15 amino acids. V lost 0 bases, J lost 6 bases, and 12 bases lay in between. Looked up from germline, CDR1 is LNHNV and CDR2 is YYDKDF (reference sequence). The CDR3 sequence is CATSRDWAGVNEQFF. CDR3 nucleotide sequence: TGTGCCACCAGCAGAGATTGGGCAGGGGTCAATGAGCAGTTCTTC.

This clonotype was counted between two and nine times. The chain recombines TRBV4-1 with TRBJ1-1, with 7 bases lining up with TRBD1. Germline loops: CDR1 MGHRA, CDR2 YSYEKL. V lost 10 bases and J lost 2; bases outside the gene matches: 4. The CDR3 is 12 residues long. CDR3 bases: TGCGCCACCCAGGGGGTAAACACTGAAGCTTTCTTT. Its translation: CATQGVNTEAFF.

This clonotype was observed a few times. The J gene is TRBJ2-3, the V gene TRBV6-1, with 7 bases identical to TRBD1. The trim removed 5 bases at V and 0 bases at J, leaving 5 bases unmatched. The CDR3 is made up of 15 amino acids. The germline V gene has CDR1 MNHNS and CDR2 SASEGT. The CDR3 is CASSNGQASTDTQYF. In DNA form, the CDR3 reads TGTGCCAGCAGTAATGGACAGGCTAGCACAGATACGCAGTATTTT.

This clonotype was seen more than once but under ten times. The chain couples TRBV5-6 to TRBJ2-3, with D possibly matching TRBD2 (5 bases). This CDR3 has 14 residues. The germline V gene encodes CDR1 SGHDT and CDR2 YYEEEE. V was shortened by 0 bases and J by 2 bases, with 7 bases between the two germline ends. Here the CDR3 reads CASSLEAVTDTQYF. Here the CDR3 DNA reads TGTGCCAGCAGCTTGGAAGCGGTCACAGATACGCAGTATTTT.

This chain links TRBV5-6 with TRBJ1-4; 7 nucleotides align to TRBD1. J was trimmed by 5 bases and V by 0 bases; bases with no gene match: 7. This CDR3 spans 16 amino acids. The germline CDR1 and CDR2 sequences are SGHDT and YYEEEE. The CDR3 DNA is TGTGCCAGCAGCTTGGACCCGGGACAGCAGAATGAAAAACTGTTTTTT. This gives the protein CASSLDPGQQNEKLFF.

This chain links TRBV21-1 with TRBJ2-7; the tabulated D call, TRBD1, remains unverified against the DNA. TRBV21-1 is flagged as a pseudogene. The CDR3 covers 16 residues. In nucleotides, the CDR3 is TGTGCCAGCAGCAAAGGTCGACAGGGGAGCTCCTACGAGCAGTACTTC. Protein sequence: CASSKGRQGSSYEQYF.

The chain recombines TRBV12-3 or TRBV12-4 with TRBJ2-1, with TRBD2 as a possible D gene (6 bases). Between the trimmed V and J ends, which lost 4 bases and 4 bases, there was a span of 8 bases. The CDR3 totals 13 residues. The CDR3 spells CASSWGVYNEQFF. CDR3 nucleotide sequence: TGTGCCAGCAGTTGGGGGGTATACAATGAGCAGTTCTTC.

The CDR3 DNA reads TGTGCCACTAACGGTGGGGTGAACTCTGGAAACACCATATATTTT. This encodes CATNGGVNSGNTIYF. The rearrangement links TRBV28 to TRBJ1-3, with D unresolved. Trimming took 10 bases from V and 0 from J, leaving 16 bases between them. CDR1 MDHEN and CDR2 SYDVKM come from the germline V gene. The CDR3 has 15 amino acids.

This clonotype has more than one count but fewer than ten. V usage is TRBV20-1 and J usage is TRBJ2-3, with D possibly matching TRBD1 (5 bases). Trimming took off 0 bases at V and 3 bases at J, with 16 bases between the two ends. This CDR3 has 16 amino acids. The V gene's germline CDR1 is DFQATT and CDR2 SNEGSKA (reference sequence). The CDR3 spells CSARDRTQGNTDTQYF. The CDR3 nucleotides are TGCAGTGCTAGAGATCGCACCCAGGGAAATACAGATACGCAGTATTTT.

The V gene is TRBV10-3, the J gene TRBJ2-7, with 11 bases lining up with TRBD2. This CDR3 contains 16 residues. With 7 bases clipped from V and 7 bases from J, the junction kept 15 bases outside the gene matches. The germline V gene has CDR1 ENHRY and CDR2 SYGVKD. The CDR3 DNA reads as TGTGCCATCACCCCGGGGGGAACTAGCGGGAGTTGGGAGCAGTACTTC. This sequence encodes CAITPGGTSGSWEQYF.

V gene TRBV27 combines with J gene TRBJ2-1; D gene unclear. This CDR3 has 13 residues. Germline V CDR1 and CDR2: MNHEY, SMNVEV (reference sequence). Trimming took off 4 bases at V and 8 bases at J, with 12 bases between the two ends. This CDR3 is CASSWTTEHEQFF. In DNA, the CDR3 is TGTGCCAGCAGTTGGACCACGGAGCATGAGCAGTTCTTC.

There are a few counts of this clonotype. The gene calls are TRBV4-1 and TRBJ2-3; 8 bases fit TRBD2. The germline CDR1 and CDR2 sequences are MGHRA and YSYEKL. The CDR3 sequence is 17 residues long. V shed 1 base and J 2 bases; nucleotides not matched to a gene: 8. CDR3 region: CASSQVWREANTDTQYF. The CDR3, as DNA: TGCGCCAGCAGCCAAGTGTGGCGGGAGGCCAACACAGATACGCAGTATTTT.

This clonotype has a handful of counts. CDR3 loop: CASSAYVGDNEQFF. The CDR3 bases are TGTGCCAGCAGCGCTTATGTCGGGGACAATGAGCAGTTCTTC. The genes are TRBV7-9 and TRBJ2-1; D perhaps matches TRBD2 (5 bases). CDR1 is SEHNR and CDR2 is FQNEAQ in the germline V gene (reference sequence). Trimming removed 5 bases at V and 5 bases at J, with 13 bases between. This CDR3 region has 14 residues.

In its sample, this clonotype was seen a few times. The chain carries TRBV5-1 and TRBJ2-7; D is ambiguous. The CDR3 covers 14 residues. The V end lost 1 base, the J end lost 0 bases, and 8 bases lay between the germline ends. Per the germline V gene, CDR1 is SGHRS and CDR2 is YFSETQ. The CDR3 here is CASSLPESSYEQYF. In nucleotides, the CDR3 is TGCGCCAGCAGCTTGCCAGAGAGCTCCTACGAGCAGTACTTC.